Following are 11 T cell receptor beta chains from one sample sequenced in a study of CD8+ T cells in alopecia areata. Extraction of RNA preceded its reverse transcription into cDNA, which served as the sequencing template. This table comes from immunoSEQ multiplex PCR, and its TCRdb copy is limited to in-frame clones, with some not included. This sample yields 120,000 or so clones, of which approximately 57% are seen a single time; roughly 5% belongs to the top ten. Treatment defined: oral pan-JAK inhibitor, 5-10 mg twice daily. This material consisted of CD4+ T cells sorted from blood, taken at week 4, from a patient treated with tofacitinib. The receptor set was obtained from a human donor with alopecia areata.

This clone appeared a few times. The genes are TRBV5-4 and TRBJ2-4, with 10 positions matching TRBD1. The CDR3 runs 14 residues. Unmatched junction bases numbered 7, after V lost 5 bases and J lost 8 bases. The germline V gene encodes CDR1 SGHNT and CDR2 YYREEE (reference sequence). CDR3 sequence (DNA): TGTGCCAGCAGTTACGACAGGGGGCTGGACATTCAGTACTTC. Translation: CASSYDRGLDIQYF.

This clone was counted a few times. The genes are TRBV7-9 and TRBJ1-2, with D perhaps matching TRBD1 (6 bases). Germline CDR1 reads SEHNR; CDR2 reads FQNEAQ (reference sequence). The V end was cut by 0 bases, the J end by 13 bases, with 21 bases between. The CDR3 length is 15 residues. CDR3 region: CASSLADGQGYRVTF. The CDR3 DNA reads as TGTGCCAGCAGCTTAGCTGATGGGCAGGGCTACAGGGTCACCTTC. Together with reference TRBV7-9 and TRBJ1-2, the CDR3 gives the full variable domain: DTGVSQNPRHKITKRGQNVTFRCDPISEHNRLYWYRQTLGQGPEFLTYFQNEAQLEKSRLLSDRFSAERPKGSFSTLEIQRTEQGDSAMYLCASSLADGQGYRVTFGSGTRLTVV.

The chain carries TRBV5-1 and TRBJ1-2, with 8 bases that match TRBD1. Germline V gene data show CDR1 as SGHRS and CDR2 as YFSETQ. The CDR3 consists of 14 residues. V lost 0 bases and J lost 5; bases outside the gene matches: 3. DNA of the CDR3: TGCGCCAGCAGCTTGGAACGGACAGGGTATGGCTACACCTTC. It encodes CASSLERTGYGYTF.

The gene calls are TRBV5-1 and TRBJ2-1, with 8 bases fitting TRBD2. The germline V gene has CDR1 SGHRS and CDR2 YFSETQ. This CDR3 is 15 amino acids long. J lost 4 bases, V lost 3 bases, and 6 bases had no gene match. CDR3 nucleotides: TGCGCCAGCAGCTGGACAGCGGGGGAGTACAATGAGCAGTTCTTC. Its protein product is CASSWTAGEYNEQFF.

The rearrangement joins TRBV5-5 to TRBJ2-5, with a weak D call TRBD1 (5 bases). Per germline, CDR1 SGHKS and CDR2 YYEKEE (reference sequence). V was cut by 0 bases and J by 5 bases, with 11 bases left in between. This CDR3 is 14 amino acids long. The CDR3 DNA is TGTGCCAGCAGCTTGGTGGGGCAGGCGGAGACCCAGTACTTC. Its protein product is CASSLVGQAETQYF.

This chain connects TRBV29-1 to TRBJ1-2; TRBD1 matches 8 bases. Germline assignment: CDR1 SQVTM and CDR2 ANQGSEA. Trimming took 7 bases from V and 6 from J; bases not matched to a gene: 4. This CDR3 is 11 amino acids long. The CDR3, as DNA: TGCAGCGATCGGACAGGGAATGGCTACACCTTC. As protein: CSDRTGNGYTF.

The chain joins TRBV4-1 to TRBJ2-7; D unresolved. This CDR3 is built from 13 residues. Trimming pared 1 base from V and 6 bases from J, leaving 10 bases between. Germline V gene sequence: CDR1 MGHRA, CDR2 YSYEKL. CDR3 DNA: TGCGCCAGCAGCCAAGGAGTGGGGTCCGAGCAGTACTTC. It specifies CASSQGVGSEQYF.

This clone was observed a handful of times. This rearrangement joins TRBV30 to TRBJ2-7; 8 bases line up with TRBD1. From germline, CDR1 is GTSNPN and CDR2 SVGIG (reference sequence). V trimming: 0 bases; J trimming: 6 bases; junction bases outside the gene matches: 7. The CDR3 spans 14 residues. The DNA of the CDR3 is TGTGCCTGGAGTGTGAAAGGACAGGGTCGCGAGCAGTACTTC. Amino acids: CAWSVKGQGREQYF.

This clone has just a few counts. The CDR3 loop is CASSLGAGGPETQYF. CDR3 coding DNA: TGCGCCAGCAGCTTGGGGGCTGGGGGTCCGGAGACCCAGTACTTC. The rearrangement uses TRBV5-1 and TRBJ2-5; D is tentatively TRBD1 or TRBD2 (5 bases each). The CDR3 length is 15 residues. V lost 0 bases to trimming and J lost 5 bases, with 14 bases between them. Germline lookup yields CDR1 SGHRS and CDR2 YFSETQ.

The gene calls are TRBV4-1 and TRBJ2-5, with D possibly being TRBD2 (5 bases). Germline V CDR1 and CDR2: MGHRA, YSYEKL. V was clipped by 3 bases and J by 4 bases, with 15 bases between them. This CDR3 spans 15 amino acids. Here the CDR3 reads CASSQLEGTVETQYF. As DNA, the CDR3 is TGCGCCAGCAGCCAGCTTGAGGGAACGGTAGAGACCCAGTACTTC.

The DNA for the CDR3 is TGTGCCAGCAGCTTGGGGACCTTGAACACCGGGGAGCTGTTTTTT. Residues: CASSLGTLNTGELFF. This sequence joins TRBV5-4 and TRBJ2-2; no clear D. V was clipped by 0 bases and J by 1 base, with 7 bases between them. From germline, CDR1 is SGHNT and CDR2 YYREEE (reference sequence). This CDR3 spans 15 amino acids.